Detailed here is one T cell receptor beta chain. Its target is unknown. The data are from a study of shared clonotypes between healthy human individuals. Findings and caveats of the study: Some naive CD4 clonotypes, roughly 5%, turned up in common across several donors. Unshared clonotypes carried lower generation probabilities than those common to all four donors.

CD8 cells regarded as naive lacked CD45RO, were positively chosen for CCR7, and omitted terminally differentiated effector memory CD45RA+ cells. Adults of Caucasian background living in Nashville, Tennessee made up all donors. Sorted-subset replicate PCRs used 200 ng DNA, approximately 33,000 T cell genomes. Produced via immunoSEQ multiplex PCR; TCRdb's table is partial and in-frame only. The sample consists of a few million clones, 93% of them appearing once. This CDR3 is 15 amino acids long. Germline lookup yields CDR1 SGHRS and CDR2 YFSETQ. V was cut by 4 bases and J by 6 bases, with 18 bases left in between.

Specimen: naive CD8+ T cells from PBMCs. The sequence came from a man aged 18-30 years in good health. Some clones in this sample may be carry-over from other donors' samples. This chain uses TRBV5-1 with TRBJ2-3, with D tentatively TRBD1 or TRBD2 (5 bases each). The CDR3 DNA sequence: TGCGCCAGCAGCGGCCGGGACCAGTGGGGGGATACGCAGTATTTT. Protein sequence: CASSGRDQWGDTQYF.